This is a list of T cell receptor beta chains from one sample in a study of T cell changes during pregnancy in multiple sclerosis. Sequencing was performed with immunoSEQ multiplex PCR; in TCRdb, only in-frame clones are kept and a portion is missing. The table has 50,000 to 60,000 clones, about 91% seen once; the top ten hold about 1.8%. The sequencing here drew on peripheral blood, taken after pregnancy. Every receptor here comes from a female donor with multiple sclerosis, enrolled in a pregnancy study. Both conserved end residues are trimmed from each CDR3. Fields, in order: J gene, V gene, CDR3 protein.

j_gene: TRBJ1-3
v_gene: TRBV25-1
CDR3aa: ASSDGVHSGNTIY

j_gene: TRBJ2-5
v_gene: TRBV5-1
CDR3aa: ASATGALQETQY

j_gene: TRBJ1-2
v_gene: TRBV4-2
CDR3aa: ASSQGGSYGYT

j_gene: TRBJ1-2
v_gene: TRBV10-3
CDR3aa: AISESGGSSNYGYT

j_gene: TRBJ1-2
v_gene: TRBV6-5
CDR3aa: ASSRGQNYGYT

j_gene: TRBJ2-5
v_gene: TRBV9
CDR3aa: ASSVGGTGAQETQY

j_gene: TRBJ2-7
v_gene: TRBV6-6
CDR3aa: ASSSPMGHSIYEQY

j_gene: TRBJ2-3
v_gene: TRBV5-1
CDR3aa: ASSDYGQYTDTQY

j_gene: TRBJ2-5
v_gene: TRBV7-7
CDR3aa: ASSLYRGGRETQY

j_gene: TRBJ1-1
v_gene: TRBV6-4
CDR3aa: ASSPGGGGTEAF

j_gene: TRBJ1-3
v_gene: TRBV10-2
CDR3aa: ASTPRARNTIY

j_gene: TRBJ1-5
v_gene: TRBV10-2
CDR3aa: ASREGPSGQPQH

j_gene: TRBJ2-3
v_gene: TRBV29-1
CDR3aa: SAGGEATQY

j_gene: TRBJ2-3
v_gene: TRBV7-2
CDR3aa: ASSLAGLITDTQY

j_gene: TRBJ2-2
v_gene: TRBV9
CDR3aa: ASSVRGVFNTGELF

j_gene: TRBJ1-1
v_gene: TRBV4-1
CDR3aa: ASSPRTGQGALWDTEAF